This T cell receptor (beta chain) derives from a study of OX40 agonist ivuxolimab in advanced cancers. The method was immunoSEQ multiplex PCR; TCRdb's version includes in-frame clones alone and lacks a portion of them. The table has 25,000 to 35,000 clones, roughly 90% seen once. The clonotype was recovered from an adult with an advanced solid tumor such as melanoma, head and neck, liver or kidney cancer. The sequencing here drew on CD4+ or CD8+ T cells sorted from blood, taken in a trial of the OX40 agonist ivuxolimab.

Written as DNA, the CDR3 is TGCGCCAGCAGCTTGGACCAGCGGGGATACAATGAGCAGTTCTTC. This encodes CASSLDQRGYNEQFF. The chain joins TRBV5-1 to TRBJ2-1; TRBD2 matches 7 bases. The ends lost 0 bases at V and 4 bases at J; junction bases unmatched: 4. CDR1 and CDR2 (germline): SGHRS, YFSETQ. CDR3 length equals 15 residues.